Listed here is a single TCR beta chain. What it binds is not known. These data belong to a study of beta chain features in type 1 diabetes. The wider study: The study found patients and healthy donors alike in age, gender and cell yields.

Germline CDR1 and CDR2: SGHRS and YFSETQ. CDR3 length equals 15 residues. V was trimmed by 4 bases and J by 0 bases, leaving 13 bases between them. Study-wide results and limits: A definitive answer on HLA type influencing TCRB rearrangement was not reached here. There was a possibility that cDNA sequencing over-represented cells with high TCR expression.

Sequenced material consisted of expressed TCRB transcripts (all of the isolated RNA was reverse transcribed). Deep immunoSEQ sequencing covered naive, central memory and regulatory T cell samples. Some clones are missing from TCRdb's copy, which holds only in-frame ones; the method was immunoSEQ multiplex PCR. The profile shows over 350,000 clones, roughly 15% of them singletons. The genes are TRBV5-1 and TRBJ2-5; perhaps TRBD2 as D (6 bases). The receptor was derived from a woman between 18 and 29 years old in good health. The sequenced sample consisted of naive CD4+ T cells from blood. CDR3 DNA: TGCGCCAGCAGCCCGGGGGAAGGGTACCAAGAGACCCAGTACTTC. Protein: CASSPGEGYQETQYF.